This TCR beta chain was captured in a study of lymphopenia after photon versus proton radiotherapy. Using immunoSEQ multiplex PCR, the repertoire was profiled, and TCRdb retains in-frame clones only, with some absent. Of some 27,000 clones detected, about 87% appear once; the ten largest clones hold less than 20%. Study results and caveats: Post-nadir diversity loss with photons came from oligoclonal expansion, particularly CD8+ Temra cells. Post-nadir TCR diversity decline inversely tracked overall survival among those who died.

Points on this clone: Its matching antigen is unknown.

The TCR originated in a middle-aged man with gastric cancer. The sample was peripheral blood, taken from a patient treated with photon-based radiotherapy.

CDR3 sequence (DNA): TGCGCCAGCAGTTATAGTTCATCGTCCTACGAGCAGTACTTC. Amino acid sequence: CASSYSSSSYEQYF. The rearrangement uses TRBV10-1 and TRBJ2-7, with D uncertain. This CDR3 comprises 14 residues. Trimming stripped 5 bases from V and 1 base from J, with 12 bases between. Per germline, CDR1 WNHNN and CDR2 SYGVQD (reference sequence).